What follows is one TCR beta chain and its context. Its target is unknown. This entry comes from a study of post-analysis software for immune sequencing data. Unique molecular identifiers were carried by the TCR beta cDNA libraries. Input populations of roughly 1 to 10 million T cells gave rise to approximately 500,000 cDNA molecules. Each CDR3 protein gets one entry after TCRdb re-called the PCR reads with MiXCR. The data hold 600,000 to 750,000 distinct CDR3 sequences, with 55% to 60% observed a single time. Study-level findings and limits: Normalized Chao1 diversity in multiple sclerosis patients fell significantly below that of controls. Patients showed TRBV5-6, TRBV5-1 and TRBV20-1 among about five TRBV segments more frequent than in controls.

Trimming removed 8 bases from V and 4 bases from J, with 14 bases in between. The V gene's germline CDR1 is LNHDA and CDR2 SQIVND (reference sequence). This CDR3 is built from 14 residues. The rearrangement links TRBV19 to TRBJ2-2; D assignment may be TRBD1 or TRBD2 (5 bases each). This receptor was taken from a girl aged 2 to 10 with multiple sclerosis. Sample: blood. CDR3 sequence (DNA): TGTGCCAGTGCCCGGGACCCAAGCACCGGGGAGCTGTTTTTT. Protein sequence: CASARDPSTGELFF.